Listed here are 13 T cell receptor beta chains from one sample, sequenced in a study of blood T cell repertoires in COVID-19. Libraries were prepared by immunoSEQ multiplex PCR; TCRdb keeps only in-frame clonotypes and omits some of them. The table has approximately 65,000 clones, around 80% seen once. Sequenced sample: peripheral blood. These receptor sequences come from a man older than 75 with acute or convalescent COVID-19.

The chain recombines TRBV28 with TRBJ2-7, with no clear D. V lost 2 bases and J 3 bases, leaving 11 bases between the germline ends. Germline values: CDR1 MDHEN, CDR2 SYDVKM. This CDR3 has 14 residues. CDR3 residues: CASSLLHNSYEQYF. The CDR3 nucleotides read TGTGCCAGCAGTTTACTTCATAACAGCTACGAGCAGTACTTC.

The chain joins TRBV9 to TRBJ2-7; weak D call: TRBD2 (5 bases). Germline loops: CDR1 SGDLS, CDR2 YYNGEE. Trimming took off 3 bases at V and 7 bases at J, with 11 bases between the two ends. This CDR3 has 12 residues. CDR3 protein: CASSGFTGEQYF. The CDR3 region has the DNA TGTGCCAGCAGCGGATTCACGGGAGAGCAGTACTTC. The whole variable domain, remainder taken from reference TRBV9 and TRBJ2-7, is DSGVTQTPKHLITATGQRVTLRCSPRSGDLSVYWYQQSLDQGLQFLIQYYNGEERAKGNILERFSAQQFPDLHSELNLSSLELGDSALYFCASSGFTGEQYFGPGTRLTVT.

The rearrangement uses TRBV19 and TRBJ1-5; 9 bases are shared with TRBD1. Unmatched junction bases numbered 6, after V lost 5 bases and J lost 4 bases. This CDR3 contains 15 residues. CDR1 and CDR2 (germline): LNHDA, SQIVND (reference sequence). CDR3 nucleotide sequence: TGTGCCAGTAGTGCCTTCGGACAGGGGAATCAGCCCCAGCATTTT. Its protein is CASSAFGQGNQPQHF.

The chain joins TRBV5-1 to TRBJ2-1; no firm D call. CDR1 SGHRS and CDR2 YFSETQ come from the germline V gene. The CDR3 is 11 residues long. The germline V and J ends were trimmed by 0 bases and 8 bases, with 3 bases remaining between them. Here the CDR3 DNA reads TGCGCCAGCAGCTTGGCGGATGAGCAGTTCTTC. Translation: CASSLADEQFF. Full variable domain (remainder filled in from reference TRBV5-1 and TRBJ2-1): KAGVTQTPRYLIKTRGQQVTLSCSPISGHRSVSWYQQTPGQGLQFLFEYFSETQRNKGNFPGRFSGRQFSNSRSEMNVSTLELGDSALYLCASSLADEQFFGPGTRLTVL.

The rearrangement links TRBV6-6 to TRBJ1-4; TRBD1 might be the D (6 bases). The CDR3 has 15 amino acids. V was clipped by 0 bases and J by 7 bases, with 12 bases between them. Germline V CDR1 and CDR2: MNHNY, SVGAGI (reference sequence). The CDR3 nucleotides read TGTGCCAGCAGTTACTCGTACAGGGAGGGTGAAAAACTGTTTTTT. Protein sequence: CASSYSYREGEKLFF.

The V gene is TRBV29-1, the J gene TRBJ2-1; D is possibly TRBD1 (6 bases). Germline V gives CDR1 SQVTM, CDR2 ANQGSEA. The germline V and J ends were trimmed by 6 bases and 7 bases, with 16 bases remaining between them. The CDR3 is 13 amino acids. CDR3 loop: CSVLLQGENEQFF. CDR3 nucleotide sequence: TGCAGCGTCCTACTACAGGGAGAGAATGAGCAGTTCTTC.

This chain uses TRBV10-3 with TRBJ1-6; unclear D gene. The V gene's germline CDR1 is ENHRY and CDR2 SYGVKD. Between the trimmed V and J ends, which lost 7 bases and 4 bases, there was a span of 11 bases. This CDR3 is built from 14 residues. The CDR3, as DNA: TGTGCCATCACGAAGGAGAGGTATAATTCACCCCTCCACTTT. Translating it yields CAITKERYNSPLHF.

This clone came up a few times. This sequence joins TRBV16 and TRBJ2-3, with 8 bases lining up with TRBD1. This CDR3 comprises 15 residues. In germline, CDR1 is KGHSY, CDR2 FQNENV. Losses at the gene ends were 5 bases for V and 4 bases for J; bases not matched to a gene: 8. CDR3 bases: TGTGCCAGCAGCAGGACAGGGCAGCAGGCAGATACGCAGTATTTT. Protein: CASSRTGQQADTQYF.

CDR3 DNA sequence: TGTGCCAGTAGTTTCACCCCGGGACAGGGCCGAGATACGCAGTATTTT. Protein product: CASSFTPGQGRDTQYF. The chain recombines TRBV19 with TRBJ2-3; 9 bases are shared with TRBD1. The CDR3 sequence is 16 residues long. The germline gives CDR1 LNHDA, CDR2 SQIVND (reference sequence). V was pared by 5 bases and J by 5 bases, with 11 bases of the junction left unmatched.

This rearrangement joins TRBV19 to TRBJ1-1, with D uncertain. The CDR3 contains 13 residues. V lost 2 bases to trimming and J lost 3 bases, with 7 bases between them. Per the germline V gene, CDR1 is LNHDA and CDR2 is SQIVND (reference sequence). CDR3 sequence: CASSISFYTEAFF. The CDR3 DNA reads as TGTGCCAGTAGTATATCTTTCTACACTGAAGCTTTCTTT.

The chain carries TRBV6-4 and TRBJ2-2; 9 nucleotides match TRBD2. Unmatched junction bases numbered 1, after V lost 4 bases and J lost 1 base. The CDR3 has 15 amino acids. Germline V lookup: CDR1 MRHNA, CDR2 SNTAGT. For the CDR3, the DNA is TGTGCCAGCAGTGCTAGCGGGGAGAACACCGGGGAGCTGTTTTTT. Its protein product is CASSASGENTGELFF.

J is TRBJ2-3 and V is TRBV2; 12 bases line up with TRBD2. In germline, CDR1 is SNHLY, CDR2 FYNNEI. This CDR3 comprises 15 residues. The ends lost 6 bases at V and 8 bases at J; junction bases unmatched: 9. CDR3 coding DNA: TGTGCCAGCAGCCAGACTAGCGGGGGTGTCGGTACGCAGTATTTT. Translation: CASSQTSGGVGTQYF.

The chain uses TRBV18 and TRBJ1-1; maybe TRBD1 (5 bases). The CDR3 length is 16 residues. The ends were cut back, 0 bases at V and 4 bases at J, with 15 bases in the middle. Per germline, CDR1 KGHSH and CDR2 LQKENI. The CDR3 region is CASSPPNTRAGTEAFF. CDR3 DNA sequence: TGTGCCAGCTCACCACCGAACACCAGGGCCGGCACTGAAGCTTTCTTT.